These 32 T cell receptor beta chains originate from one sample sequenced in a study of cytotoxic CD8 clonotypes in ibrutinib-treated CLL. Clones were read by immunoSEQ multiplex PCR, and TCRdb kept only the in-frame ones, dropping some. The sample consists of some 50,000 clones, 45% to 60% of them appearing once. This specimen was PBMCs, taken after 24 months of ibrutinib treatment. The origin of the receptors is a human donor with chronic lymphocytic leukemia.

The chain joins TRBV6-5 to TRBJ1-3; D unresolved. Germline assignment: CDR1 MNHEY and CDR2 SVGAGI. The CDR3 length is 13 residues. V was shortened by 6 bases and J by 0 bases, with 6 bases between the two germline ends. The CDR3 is CASSLTSGNTIYF. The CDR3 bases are TGTGCCAGCAGCTTAACCTCTGGAAACACCATATATTTT.

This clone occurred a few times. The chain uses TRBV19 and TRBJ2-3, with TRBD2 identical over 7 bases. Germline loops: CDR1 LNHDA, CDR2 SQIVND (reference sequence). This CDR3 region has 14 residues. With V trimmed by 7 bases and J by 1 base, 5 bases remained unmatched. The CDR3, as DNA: TGTGCCAGTAAAATGGGAGGGGGCACAGATACGCAGTATTTT. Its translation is CASKMGGGTDTQYF.

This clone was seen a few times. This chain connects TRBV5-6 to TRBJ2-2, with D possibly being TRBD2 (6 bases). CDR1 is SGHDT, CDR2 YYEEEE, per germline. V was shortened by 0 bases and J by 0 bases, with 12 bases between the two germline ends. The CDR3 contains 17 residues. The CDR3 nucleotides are TGTGCCAGCAGCTTGGCCAGGAGGACTACGAACACCGGGGAGCTGTTTTTT. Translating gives CASSLARRTTNTGELFF. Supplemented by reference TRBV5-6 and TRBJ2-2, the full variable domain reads DAGVTQSPTHLIKTRGQQVTLRCSPKSGHDTVSWYQQALGQGPQFIFQYYEEEERQRGNFPDRFSGHQFPNYSSELNVNALLLGDSALYLCASSLARRTTNTGELFFGEGSRLTVL.

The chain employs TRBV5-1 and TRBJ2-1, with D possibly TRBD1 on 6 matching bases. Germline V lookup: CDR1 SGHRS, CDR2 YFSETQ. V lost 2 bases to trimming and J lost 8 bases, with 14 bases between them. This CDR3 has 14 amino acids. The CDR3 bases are TGCGCCAGCAGCTTTTACAGGGTGGTGGATGAGCAGTTCTTC. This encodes CASSFYRVVDEQFF.

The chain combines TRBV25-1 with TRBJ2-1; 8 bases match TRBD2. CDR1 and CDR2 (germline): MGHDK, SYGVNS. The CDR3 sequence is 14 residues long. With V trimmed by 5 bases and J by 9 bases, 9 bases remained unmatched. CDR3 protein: CASSRPAGESEQFF. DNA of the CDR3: TGTGCCAGCAGTAGGCCAGCGGGGGAAAGTGAGCAGTTCTTC.

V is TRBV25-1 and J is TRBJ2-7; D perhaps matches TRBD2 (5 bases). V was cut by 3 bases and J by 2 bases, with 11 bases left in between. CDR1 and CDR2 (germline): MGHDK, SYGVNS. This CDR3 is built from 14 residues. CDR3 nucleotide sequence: TGTGCCAGCAGTGATTACCTCGGGACCTACGAGCAGTACTTC. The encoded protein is CASSDYLGTYEQYF.

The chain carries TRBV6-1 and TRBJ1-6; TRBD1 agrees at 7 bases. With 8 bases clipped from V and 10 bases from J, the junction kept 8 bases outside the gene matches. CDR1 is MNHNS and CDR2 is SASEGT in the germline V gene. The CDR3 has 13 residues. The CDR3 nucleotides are TGTGCCAGCGAGGGACAGCTCCCCTCACCCCTCCACTTT. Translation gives CASEGQLPSPLHF.

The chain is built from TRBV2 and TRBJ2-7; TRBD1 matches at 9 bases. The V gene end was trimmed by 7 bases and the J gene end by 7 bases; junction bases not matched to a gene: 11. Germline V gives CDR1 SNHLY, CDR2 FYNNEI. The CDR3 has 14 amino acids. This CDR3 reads CASTKQGATEEQYF. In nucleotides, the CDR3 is TGTGCCAGCACCAAACAGGGGGCAACGGAAGAGCAGTACTTC.

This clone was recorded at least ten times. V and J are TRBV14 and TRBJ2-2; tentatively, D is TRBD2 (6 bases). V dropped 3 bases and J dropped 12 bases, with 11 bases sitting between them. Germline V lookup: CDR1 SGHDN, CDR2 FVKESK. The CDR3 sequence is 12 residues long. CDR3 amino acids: CASSQGGWKLFF. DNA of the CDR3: TGTGCCAGCAGCCAGGGGGGTTGGAAGCTGTTTTTT.

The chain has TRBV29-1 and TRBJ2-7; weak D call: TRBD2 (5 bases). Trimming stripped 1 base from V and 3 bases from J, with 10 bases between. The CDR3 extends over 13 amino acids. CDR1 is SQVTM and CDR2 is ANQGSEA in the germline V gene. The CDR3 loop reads CSVEVSRGYEQYF. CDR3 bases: TGCAGCGTTGAAGTCAGTCGGGGCTACGAGCAGTACTTC.

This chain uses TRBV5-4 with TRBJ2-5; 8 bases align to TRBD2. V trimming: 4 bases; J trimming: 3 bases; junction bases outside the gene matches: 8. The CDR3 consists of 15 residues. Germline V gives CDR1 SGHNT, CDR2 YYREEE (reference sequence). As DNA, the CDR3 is TGTGCCAGCAGCCCCCTGGGGCGGGGGGAAGAGACCCAGTACTTC. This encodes CASSPLGRGEETQYF. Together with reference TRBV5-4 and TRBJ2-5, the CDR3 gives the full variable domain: ETGVTQSPTHLIKTRGQQVTLRCSSQSGHNTVSWYQQALGQGPQFIFQYYREEENGRGNFPPRFSGLQFPNYSSELNVNALELDDSALYLCASSPLGRGEETQYFGPGTRLLVL.

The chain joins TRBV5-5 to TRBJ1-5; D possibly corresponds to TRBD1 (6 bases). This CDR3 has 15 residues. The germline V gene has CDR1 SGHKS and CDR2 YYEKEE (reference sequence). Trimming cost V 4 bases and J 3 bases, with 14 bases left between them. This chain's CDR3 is CASSPLGDTNQPQHF. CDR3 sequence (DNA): TGTGCCAGCAGCCCTTTGGGGGACACCAATCAGCCCCAGCATTTT. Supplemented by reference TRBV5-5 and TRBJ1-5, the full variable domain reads DAGVTQSPTHLIKTRGQQVTLRCSPISGHKSVSWYQQVLGQGPQFIFQYYEKEERGRGNFPDRFSARQFPNYSSELNVNALLLGDSALYLCASSPLGDTNQPQHFGDGTRLSIL.

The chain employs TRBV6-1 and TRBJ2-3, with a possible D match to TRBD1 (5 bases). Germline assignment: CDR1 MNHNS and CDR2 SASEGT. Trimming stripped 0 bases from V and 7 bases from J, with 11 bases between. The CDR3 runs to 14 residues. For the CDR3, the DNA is TGTGCCAGCAGTGAAGCGGGTAAGGACAATACGCAGTATTTT. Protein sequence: CASSEAGKDNTQYF.

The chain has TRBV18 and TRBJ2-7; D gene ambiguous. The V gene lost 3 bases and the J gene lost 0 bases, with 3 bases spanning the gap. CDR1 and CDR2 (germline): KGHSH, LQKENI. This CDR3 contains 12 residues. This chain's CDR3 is CASSPASYEQYF. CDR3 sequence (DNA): TGTGCCAGCTCACCGGCCTCCTACGAGCAGTACTTC. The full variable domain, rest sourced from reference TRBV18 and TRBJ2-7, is NAGVMQNPRHLVRRRGQEARLRCSPMKGHSHVYWYRQLPEEGLKFMVYLQKENIIDESGMPKERFSAEFPKEGPSILRIQQVVRGDSAAYFCASSPASYEQYFGPGTRLTVT.

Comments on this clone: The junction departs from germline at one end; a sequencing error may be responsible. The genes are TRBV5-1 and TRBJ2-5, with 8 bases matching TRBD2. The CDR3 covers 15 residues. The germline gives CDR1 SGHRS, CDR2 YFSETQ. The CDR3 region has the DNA TGCGCCAGCAGCTTGACTCGGGAGGGGCAAGGGACCCAGTACTTC. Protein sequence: CASSLTREGQGTQYF.

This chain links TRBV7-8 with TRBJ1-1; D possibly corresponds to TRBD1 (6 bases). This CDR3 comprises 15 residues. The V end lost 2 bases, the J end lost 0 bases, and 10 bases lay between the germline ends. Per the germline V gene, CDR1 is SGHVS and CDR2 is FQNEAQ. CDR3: CASSLQGTLNTEAFF. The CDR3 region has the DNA TGTGCCAGCAGCTTACAGGGGACACTGAACACTGAAGCTTTCTTT.

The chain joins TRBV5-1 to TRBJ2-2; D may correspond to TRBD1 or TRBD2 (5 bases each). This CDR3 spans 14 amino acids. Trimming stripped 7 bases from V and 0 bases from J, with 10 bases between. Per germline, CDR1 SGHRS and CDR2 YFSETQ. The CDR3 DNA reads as TGCGCCAGCGGACGGGACCCGAACACCGGGGAGCTGTTTTTT. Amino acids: CASGRDPNTGELFF.

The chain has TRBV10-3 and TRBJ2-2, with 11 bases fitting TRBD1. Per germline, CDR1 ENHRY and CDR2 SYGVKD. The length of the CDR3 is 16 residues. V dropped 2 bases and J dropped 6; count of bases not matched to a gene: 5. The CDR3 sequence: CAISEGQGASAGELFF. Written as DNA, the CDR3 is TGTGCCATCAGTGAGGGACAGGGGGCCTCGGCCGGGGAGCTGTTTTTT.

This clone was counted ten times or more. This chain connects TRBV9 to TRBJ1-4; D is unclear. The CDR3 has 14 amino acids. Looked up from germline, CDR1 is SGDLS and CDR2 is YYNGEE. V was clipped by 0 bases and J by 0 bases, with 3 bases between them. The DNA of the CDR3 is TGTGCCAGCAGCGTAGGTGCAACTAATGAAAAACTGTTTTTT. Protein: CASSVGATNEKLFF.

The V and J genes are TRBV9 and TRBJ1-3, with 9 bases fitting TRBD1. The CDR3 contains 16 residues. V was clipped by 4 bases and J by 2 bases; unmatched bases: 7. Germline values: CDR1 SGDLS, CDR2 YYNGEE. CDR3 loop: CASSLRQGVTGNTIYF. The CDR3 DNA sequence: TGTGCCAGCAGCCTCAGACAGGGGGTGACTGGAAACACCATATATTTT.

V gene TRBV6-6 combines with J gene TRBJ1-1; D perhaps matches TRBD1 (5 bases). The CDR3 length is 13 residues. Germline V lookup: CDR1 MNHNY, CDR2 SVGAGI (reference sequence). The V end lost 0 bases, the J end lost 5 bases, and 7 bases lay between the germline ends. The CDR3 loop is CASSYSGVTEAFF. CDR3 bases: TGTGCCAGCAGTTACTCGGGGGTAACTGAAGCTTTCTTT.

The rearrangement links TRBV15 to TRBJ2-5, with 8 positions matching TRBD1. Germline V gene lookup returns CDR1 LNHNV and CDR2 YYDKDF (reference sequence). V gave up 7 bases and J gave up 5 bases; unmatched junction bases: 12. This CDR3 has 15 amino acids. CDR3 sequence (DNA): TGTGCCACCAACCTGGGACAGGATTTACGCGAGACCCAGTACTTC. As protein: CATNLGQDLRETQYF.

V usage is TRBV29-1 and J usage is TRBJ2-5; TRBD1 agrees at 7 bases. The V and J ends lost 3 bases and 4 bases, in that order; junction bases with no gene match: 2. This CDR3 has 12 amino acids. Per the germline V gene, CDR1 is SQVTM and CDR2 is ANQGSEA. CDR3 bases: TGCAGCGTTGATTACAGGGGAGAGACCCAGTACTTC. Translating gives CSVDYRGETQYF.

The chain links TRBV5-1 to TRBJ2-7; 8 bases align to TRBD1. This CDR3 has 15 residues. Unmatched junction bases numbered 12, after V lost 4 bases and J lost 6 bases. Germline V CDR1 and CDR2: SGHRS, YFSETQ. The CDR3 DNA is TGCGCCAGCAGCGACGGGCTGGACAGGGTCTCCGAGCAGTACTTC. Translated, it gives CASSDGLDRVSEQYF.

The CDR3: CASNLGAGSYF. In DNA form, the CDR3 reads TGTGCCAGCAACCTAGGGGCTGGCTCGTACTTC. The J gene is TRBJ2-7, the V gene TRBV2; tentatively, D is TRBD1 (5 bases). The V end was cut by 7 bases, the J end by 12 bases, with 16 bases between. Germline V lookup: CDR1 SNHLY, CDR2 FYNNEI. This CDR3 region has 11 residues.

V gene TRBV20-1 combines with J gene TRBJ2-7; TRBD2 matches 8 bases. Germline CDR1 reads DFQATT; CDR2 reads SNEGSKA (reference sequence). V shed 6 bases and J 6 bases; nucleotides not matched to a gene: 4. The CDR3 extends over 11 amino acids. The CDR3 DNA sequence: TGCAGTGCCGCCCGGGGGGGCGAGCAGTACTTC. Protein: CSAARGGEQYF.

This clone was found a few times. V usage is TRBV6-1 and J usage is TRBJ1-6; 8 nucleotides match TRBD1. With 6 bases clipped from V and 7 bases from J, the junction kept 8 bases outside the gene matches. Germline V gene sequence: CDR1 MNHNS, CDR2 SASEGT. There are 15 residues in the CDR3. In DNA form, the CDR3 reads TGTGCCAGCAGAAGACAGGGGATGACAAATTCACCCCTCCACTTT. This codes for CASRRQGMTNSPLHF.

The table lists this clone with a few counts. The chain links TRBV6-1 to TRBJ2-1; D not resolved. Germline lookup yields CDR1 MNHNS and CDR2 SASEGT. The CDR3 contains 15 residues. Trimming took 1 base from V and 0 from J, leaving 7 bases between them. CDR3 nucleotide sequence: TGTGCCAGCAGTGAAGACCGAAGCTCCTACAATGAGCAGTTCTTC. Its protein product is CASSEDRSSYNEQFF.

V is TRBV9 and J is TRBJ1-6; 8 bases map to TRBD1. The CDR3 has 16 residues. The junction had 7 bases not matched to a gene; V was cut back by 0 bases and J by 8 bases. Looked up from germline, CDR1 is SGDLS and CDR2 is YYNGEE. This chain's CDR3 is CASSVGWTGTDSPLHF. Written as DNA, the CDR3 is TGTGCCAGCAGCGTAGGGTGGACAGGGACTGATTCACCCCTCCACTTT.

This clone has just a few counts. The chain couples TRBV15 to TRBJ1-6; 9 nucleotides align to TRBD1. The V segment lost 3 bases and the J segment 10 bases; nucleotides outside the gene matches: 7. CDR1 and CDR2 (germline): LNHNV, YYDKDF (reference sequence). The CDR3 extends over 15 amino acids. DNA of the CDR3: TGTGCCACCAGCAGTCAACGACAGGGGGGATCACCCCTCCACTTT. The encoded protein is CATSSQRQGGSPLHF.

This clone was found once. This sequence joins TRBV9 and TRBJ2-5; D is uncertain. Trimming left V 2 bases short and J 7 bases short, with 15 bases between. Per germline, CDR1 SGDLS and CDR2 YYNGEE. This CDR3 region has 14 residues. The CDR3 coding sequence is TGTGCCAGCAGCGTCCTAATGAGGTGCGGGACCCAGTACTTC. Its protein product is CASSVLMRCGTQYF.

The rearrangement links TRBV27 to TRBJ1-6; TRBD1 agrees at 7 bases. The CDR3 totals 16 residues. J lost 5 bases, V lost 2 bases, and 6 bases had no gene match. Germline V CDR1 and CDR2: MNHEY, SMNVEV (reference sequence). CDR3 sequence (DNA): TGTGCCAGCAGTTTAGGATCAGGGGGGGATAATTCACCCCTCCACTTT. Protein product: CASSLGSGGDNSPLHF.